The rows below give T cell receptor beta chains drawn from one sample of a study of blood T cell repertoires in COVID-19. The table came from immunoSEQ multiplex PCR; TCRdb's copy has only in-frame clones and leaves some out. Counted here are 40,000 to 50,000 clones, 76% occurring once; the ten biggest clones make up roughly 7.9%. The sequencing sample was made of peripheral blood. The receptors come from a man between 65 and 85 years old with active or convalescent COVID-19. CDR3s include the opening cysteine and the closing phenylalanine or tryptophan. The order of the fields is J gene, V gene, CDR3 protein.

TRBJ1-6,TRBV7-9,CASSSTGQDNSPLHF
TRBJ1-4,TRBV29-1,CSVGLRGEKLFF
TRBJ2-1,TRBV28,CASTRITGGNNEQFF
TRBJ1-2,TRBV7-9,CASSLGAGIDYGYTF
TRBJ2-1,TRBV7-8,CASSLAWTSGGYNEQFF
TRBJ2-4,TRBV29-1,CSVGTGTNQNIQYF
TRBJ1-6,TRBV28,CASSGVSPLHF
TRBJ1-5,TRBV10-3,CAISDPQGAGQPQHF
TRBJ2-5,TRBV27,CASSLLAGKETQYF
TRBJ1-2,TRBV2,CASSGSGYGYTF
TRBJ2-3,TRBV28,CASSVPSSTDTQYF
TRBJ1-2,TRBV6-5,CASSVPGRSMGYTF
TRBJ1-5,TRBV3-1/TRBV3-2,CASSQAGHQQPQHF
TRBJ1-2,TRBV5-4,CASSFPAGYGYTF
TRBJ1-6,TRBV12-3/TRBV12-4,CASSRGNSPLHF
TRBJ1-1,TRBV3-1/TRBV3-2,CASSQVISGETEAFF
TRBJ1-3,TRBV7-9,CASSSDTSRDTIYF
TRBJ1-2,TRBV1,CTSSRRSLGGDGYTF
TRBJ1-5,TRBV6-1,CASSEVGGGGSNQPQHF
TRBJ1-2,TRBV27,CASSPYRELYGYTF
TRBJ1-1,TRBV10-3,CAILTDTETEAFF
TRBJ1-1,TRBV28,CASTDGVWAGSEAFF
TRBJ2-1,TRBV18,CASSPNQGISGNEQFF
TRBJ1-5,TRBV19,CASSLNRKTNQPQHF
TRBJ1-2,TRBV30,CAWSYRVDYGYTF
TRBJ2-3,TRBV13,CASSKSSPDTQYF
TRBJ1-1,TRBV2,CASRERAAQNTEAFF
TRBJ2-1,TRBV5-1,CASSLAGSGSSYNEQFF
TRBJ1-4,TRBV10-3,CAISGTGDEKLFF
TRBJ2-7,TRBV6-5,CASLVTGGSYEQYF
TRBJ2-3,TRBV28,CASSSGQGAPTDTQYF
TRBJ2-2,TRBV28,CAVEGAILGRTGELFF
TRBJ1-5,TRBV2,CASSDLRNQPQHF
TRBJ1-6,TRBV7-9,CASSPRDRALHF
TRBJ1-2,TRBV5-6,CASRTSTGGLGYTF
TRBJ2-2,TRBV6-4,CASSETANTGELFF
TRBJ2-3,TRBV27,CASSLEGFGDTQYF
TRBJ1-4,TRBV24-1,CATSAPVQGTGEKLFF
TRBJ1-6,TRBV28,CASHSSYNSPLHF
TRBJ1-6,TRBV6-2/TRBV6-3,CASSYGGGWNSPLHF
TRBJ1-2,TRBV5-1,CASMEDPANYGYTF
TRBJ2-6,TRBV10-1,CASRESGANVLTF
TRBJ1-1,TRBV29-1,CSVGEDSQKAFF
TRBJ2-3,TRBV2,CAASGTSSTDTQYF
TRBJ2-1,TRBV10-1,CASSEGRLAGVGYNEQFF
TRBJ2-3,TRBV5-5,CASREPGTGSTDTQYF
TRBJ2-7,TRBV3-1/TRBV3-2,CASSQVSAYEQYF
TRBJ2-2,TRBV18,CASSPGQGSGTGELFF
TRBJ1-2,TRBV28,CASSSLEGGKDGYTF